This TCR beta chain was recorded in a study of blood T cells in healthy people across ages. Study conclusions and caveats: Estimated diversity across one million T cells was deemed an underestimate. TCR beta diversity tracked closely with naive T cell percentage. Among T cells, TCR beta diversity per million cells dropped roughly linearly as age rose.

Using a J-beta primer mix together with a sample-barcoded 5' primer, a second PCR was run for roughly 7 to 11 cycles. MiXCR was run by TCRdb on the 5' RACE reads, yielding one entry per CDR3 protein. The top ten clones hold about an eighth of a sample with some 900,000 distinct CDR3 sequences, about 48% of them seen once. Concerning this clonotype: Its antigen is unknown.

CDR1 and CDR2 from the germline V gene are SGDLS and YYNGEE. V was clipped by 2 bases and J by 3 bases; unmatched bases: 17. The CDR3 runs 19 residues. The origin of this receptor is a man aged 25 to 45 in good health. What was sequenced was blood. The chain joins TRBV9 to TRBJ2-7; TRBD2 matches 10 bases. The CDR3 spells CASSVPGSGGHRGYYEQYF. The CDR3 region has the DNA TGTGCCAGCAGCGTTCCTGGTAGCGGGGGGCACCGGGGTTACTACGAGCAGTACTTC.